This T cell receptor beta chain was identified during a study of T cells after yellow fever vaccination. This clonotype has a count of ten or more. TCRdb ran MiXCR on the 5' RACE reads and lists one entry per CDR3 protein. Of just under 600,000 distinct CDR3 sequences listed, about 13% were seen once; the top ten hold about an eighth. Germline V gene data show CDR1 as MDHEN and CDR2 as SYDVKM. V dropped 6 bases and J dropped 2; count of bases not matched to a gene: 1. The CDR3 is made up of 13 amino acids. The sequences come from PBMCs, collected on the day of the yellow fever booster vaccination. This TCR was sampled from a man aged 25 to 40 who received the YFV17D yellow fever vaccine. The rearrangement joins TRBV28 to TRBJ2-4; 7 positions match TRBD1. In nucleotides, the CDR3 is TGTGCCAGCAGGACAGGGTCCAAAAACATTCAGTACTTC. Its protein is CASRTGSKNIQYF.